This TCR beta chain is from a study of cytotoxic CD8 clonotypes in ibrutinib-treated CLL. Study-level findings and limits: Higher circulating CD8+ T-cell counts strongly accompanied higher baseline clonality, above age-matched healthy donors.

A note on this clone: Its antigen is as yet unknown.

The CDR3 loop spans 15 amino acids. Trimming took 5 bases from V and 5 from J; bases not matched to a gene: 9. CDR1 and CDR2 (germline): SGHAT, FQNNGV. Generated by immunoSEQ multiplex PCR, the TCRdb table keeps only in-frame clones and is missing some. The sample carries 30,000 to 50,000 clones, approximately 71% recorded once. This TCR was recovered from a human donor with chronic lymphocytic leukemia. This specimen was PBMCs, taken at disease progression, from a patient treated with ibrutinib. The gene calls are TRBV11-2 and TRBJ1-2, with 9 bases that match TRBD1. The CDR3 coding sequence is TGTGCCAGCAGCCCGAGGGGGGACAGGGAGTATGGCTACACCTTC. Protein sequence: CASSPRGDREYGYTF.